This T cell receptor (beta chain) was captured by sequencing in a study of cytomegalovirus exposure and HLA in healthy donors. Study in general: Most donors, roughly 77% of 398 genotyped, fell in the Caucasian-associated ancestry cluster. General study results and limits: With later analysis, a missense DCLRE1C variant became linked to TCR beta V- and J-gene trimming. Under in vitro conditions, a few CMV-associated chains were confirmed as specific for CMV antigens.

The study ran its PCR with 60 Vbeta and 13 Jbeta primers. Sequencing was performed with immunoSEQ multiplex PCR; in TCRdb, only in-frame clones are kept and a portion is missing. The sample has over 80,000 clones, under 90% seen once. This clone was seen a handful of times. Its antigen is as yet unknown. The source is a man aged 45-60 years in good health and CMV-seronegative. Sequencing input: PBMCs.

This chain's CDR3 is CASTPNSASRPNSYNEQFF. In nucleotides, the CDR3 is TGTGCCAGTACTCCCAACTCCGCTTCGCGCCCGAACTCCTACAATGAGCAGTTCTTC. The chain carries TRBV19 and TRBJ2-1; D gene unclear. V lost 7 bases to trimming and J lost 0 bases, with 25 bases between them. CDR3 size: 19 residues. Germline V gene lookup returns CDR1 LNHDA and CDR2 SQIVND (reference sequence).